This T cell receptor (beta chain) was obtained from a study of cytomegalovirus exposure and HLA in healthy donors. Vbeta (60) and Jbeta (13) primers were used in the PCR. Some clones are missing from TCRdb's copy, which holds only in-frame ones; the method was immunoSEQ multiplex PCR. The sample has over 85,000 clones; around 78% are singletons. Unmatched junction bases numbered 15, after V lost 4 bases and J lost 9 bases. Germline V gene lookup returns CDR1 SGHNT and CDR2 YYREEE (reference sequence). The CDR3 spans 16 residues. The rearrangement joins TRBV5-4 to TRBJ2-1; TRBD1 matches 8 bases. This TCR was sampled from a man aged 30 to 39 in good health and CMV-seronegative. The specimen sequenced was PBMCs. CDR3 sequence (DNA): TGTGCCAGCAGCCAACAAAGCAGGGGGCCGTGGAGTGAGCAGTTCTTC. This codes for CASSQQSRGPWSEQFF. Full variable domain (outside the CDR3, taken from reference TRBV5-4 and TRBJ2-1): ETGVTQSPTHLIKTRGQQVTLRCSSQSGHNTVSWYQQALGQGPQFIFQYYREEENGRGNFPPRFSGLQFPNYSSELNVNALELDDSALYLCASSQQSRGPWSEQFFGPGTRLTVL.